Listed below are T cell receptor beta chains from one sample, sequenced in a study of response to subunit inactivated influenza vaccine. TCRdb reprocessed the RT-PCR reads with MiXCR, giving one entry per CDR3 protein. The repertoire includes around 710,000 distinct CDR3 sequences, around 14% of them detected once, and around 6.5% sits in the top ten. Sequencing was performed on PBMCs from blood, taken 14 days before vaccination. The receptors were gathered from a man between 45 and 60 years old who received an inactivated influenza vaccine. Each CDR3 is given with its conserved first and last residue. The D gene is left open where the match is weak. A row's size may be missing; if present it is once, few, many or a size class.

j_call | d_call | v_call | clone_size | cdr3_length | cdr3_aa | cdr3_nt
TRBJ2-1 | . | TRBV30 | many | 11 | CAWSVLDEQFF | TGTGCCTGGAGTGTTCTTGATGAGCAGTTCTTC
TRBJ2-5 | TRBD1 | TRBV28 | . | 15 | CASSFVSGGKETQYF | TGTGCCAGCAGTTTTGTCTCAGGGGGCAAAGAGACCCAGTACTTC
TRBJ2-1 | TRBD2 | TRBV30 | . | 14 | CAWFSGSSYNEQFF | TGTGCCTGGTTTAGCGGGAGCTCCTACAATGAGCAGTTCTTC
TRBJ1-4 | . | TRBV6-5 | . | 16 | CASSYSRGMTNEKLFF | TGTGCCAGCAGTTACTCTAGGGGAATGACTAATGAAAAACTGTTTTTT
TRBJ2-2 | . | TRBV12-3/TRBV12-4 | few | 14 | CASSLGGGGGELFF | TGTGCCAGCAGTTTAGGGGGGGGCGGCGGGGAGCTGTTTTTT
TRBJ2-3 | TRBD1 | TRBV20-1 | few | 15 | CSAIYRGSGTDTQYF | TGCAGTGCTATATACAGGGGCTCGGGCACAGATACGCAGTATTTT
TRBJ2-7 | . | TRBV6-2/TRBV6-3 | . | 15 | CASSLSRRVTYEQYF | TGTGCCAGCAGCCTCTCGAGGAGAGTAACCTACGAGCAGTACTTC
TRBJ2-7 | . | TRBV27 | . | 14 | CASSLSWLHYEQYF | TGTGCCAGCAGTTTATCGTGGCTACACTACGAGCAGTACTTC
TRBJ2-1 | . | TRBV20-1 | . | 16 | CCATPRAASSYNEQFF | TGCTGTGCTACGCCGAGGGCAGCGAGCTCCTACAATGAGCAGTTCTTC
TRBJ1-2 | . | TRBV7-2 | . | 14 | CASSLEGFVGGYTF | TGTGCCAGCAGCTTAGAAGGATTCGTCGGCGGCTACACCTTC
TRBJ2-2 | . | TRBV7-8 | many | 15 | CASSLVIPKGVKLFF | TGTGCCAGCAGCTTAGTCATACCCAAGGGTGTTAAGCTGTTTTTT
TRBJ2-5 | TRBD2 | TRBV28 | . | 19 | CASSEYSGTSDLAGETQYF | TGTGCCAGCAGTGAGTACTCCGGGACTAGCGACCTGGCAGGGGAGACCCAGTACTTC
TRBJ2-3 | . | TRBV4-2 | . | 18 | CASSQEGAYGGSTDTQYF | TGTGCCAGCAGCCAAGAAGGGGCATATGGGGGGAGCACAGATACGCAGTATTTT
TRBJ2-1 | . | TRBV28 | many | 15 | CASSLFTFSYNEQFF | TGTGCCAGCAGTTTATTTACGTTTTCCTACAATGAGCAGTTCTTC
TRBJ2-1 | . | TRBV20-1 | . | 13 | CSAFRAAGDEQFF | TGCAGTGCTTTCCGGGCCGCTGGGGATGAGCAGTTCTTC
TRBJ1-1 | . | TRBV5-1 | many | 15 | CASSRGRAELTEAFF | TGCGCCAGCAGCAGAGGACGGGCCGAACTGACTGAAGCTTTCTTT
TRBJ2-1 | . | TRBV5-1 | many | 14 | CASSLGTSNNEQFF | TGCGCCAGCAGCTTGGGTACGTCAAACAATGAGCAGTTCTTC
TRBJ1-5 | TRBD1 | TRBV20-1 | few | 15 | CSASPGQGFNQPQHF | TGCAGTGCTAGTCCGGGACAGGGTTTCAATCAGCCCCAGCATTTT
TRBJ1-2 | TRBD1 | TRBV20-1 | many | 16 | CSARRDPGQGSLGYTF | TGCAGTGCTCGCAGGGACCCGGGACAGGGGTCTCTCGGCTACACCTTC
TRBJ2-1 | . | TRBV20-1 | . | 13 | CSARDRSNNEQFF | TGCAGTGCTAGAGATCGCAGCAACAATGAGCAGTTCTTC
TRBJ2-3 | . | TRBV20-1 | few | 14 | CSNSWTESTDTQYF | TGCAGCAACAGCTGGACCGAATCTACAGATACGCAGTATTTT
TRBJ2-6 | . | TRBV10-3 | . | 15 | CAIRAWATGANVLTF | TGTGCCATCAGGGCATGGGCGACTGGGGCCAACGTCCTGACTTTC
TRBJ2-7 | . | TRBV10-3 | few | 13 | CAISESKGTEQYF | TGTGCCATCAGTGAGTCGAAGGGGACCGAGCAGTACTTC
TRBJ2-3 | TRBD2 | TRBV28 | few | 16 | CASAGSGRTSQMAQYF | TGTGCCAGCGCCGGTAGCGGGAGGACCTCACAGATGGCGCAGTATTTT
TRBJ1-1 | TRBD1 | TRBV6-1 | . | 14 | CASSEAWQGAEAFF | TGTGCCAGCAGTGAAGCCTGGCAGGGGGCGGAAGCTTTCTTT
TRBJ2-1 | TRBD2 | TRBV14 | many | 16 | CASSRAGGMNYNEQFF | TGTGCCAGCAGCCGGGCGGGAGGGATGAATTACAATGAGCAGTTCTTC
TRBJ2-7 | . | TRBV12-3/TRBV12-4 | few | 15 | CASSLAQDDGYEQYF | TGTGCCAGCAGTTTAGCGCAGGACGACGGCTACGAGCAGTACTTC
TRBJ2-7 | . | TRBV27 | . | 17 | CASSFAGGLPGFYEQYF | TGTGCCAGCAGTTTTGCCGGAGGACTACCGGGATTCTACGAGCAGTACTTC
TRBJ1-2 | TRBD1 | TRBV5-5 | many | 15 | CASSIGQGMDYGYTF | TGTGCCAGCAGCATCGGACAGGGTATGGACTATGGCTACACCTTC
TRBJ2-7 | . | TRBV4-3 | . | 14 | CASSQEIGGREQYF | TGCGCCAGCAGCCAAGAAATCGGGGGTCGCGAGCAGTACTTC
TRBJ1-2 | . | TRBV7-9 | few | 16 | CASSLVRDHSGNGYTF | TGTGCCAGCAGCTTAGTTCGGGATCACTCGGGCAATGGCTACACCTTC